A selection of T cell receptor beta chains follows, all from one sample in a study of T-cell reconstitution after alpha-beta-depleted transplantation in children. TCRdb reprocessed the PCR reads via MiXCR and lists one record per CDR3 protein. This sample carries hundreds of thousands of distinct CDR3 sequences, 20% to 30% of them seen once, and the ten largest clones take more than 4.5%. Sequenced material: PBMCs, mostly from graft donor cells, taken 360 days after TCRalphabeta/CD19-depleted stem cell transplant. These receptors were taken from a female patient aged 2-15 years who had a stem cell transplant for congenital amegakaryocytic thrombocytopenia, so the T cells may come from the graft donor. Each CDR3 is given with its conserved first and last residue. D genes are given only for firm matches. Expanded clones are given a class, and other clones once, few, many or no size at all.

J	size	D	V	CDR3	DNA
TRBJ2-5	NA	TRBD2	TRBV25-1	CASSKGLAGYQETQYF	TGTGCCAGCAGTAAGGGACTAGCGGGATACCAAGAGACCCAGTACTTC
TRBJ2-5	NA	NA	TRBV3-1	CASSQGHDETQYF	TGTGCCAGCAGCCAGGGTCATGATGAGACCCAGTACTTC
TRBJ2-7	NA	NA	TRBV3-1	CASSHSTPGKKQYF	TGTGCCAGCAGCCACTCGACCCCCGGCAAAAAGCAGTACTTC
TRBJ2-5	NA	TRBD2	TRBV5-1	CASSLPAGGLQETQYF	TGCGCCAGCAGCTTGCCTGCGGGGGGGCTCCAAGAGACCCAGTACTTC
TRBJ2-1	few	TRBD2	TRBV9	CASSVVGGGTYNEQFF	TGTGCCAGCAGCGTAGTTGGCGGGGGTACCTACAATGAGCAGTTCTTC
TRBJ2-7	few	TRBD2	TRBV9	CASRGEGKTNYEQYF	TGTGCCAGCAGAGGGGAGGGAAAGACAAATTACGAGCAGTACTTC
TRBJ2-2	NA	NA	TRBV20-1	CSASRGPGELFF	TGCAGTGCTAGCCGGGGACCCGGGGAGCTGTTTTTT
TRBJ1-1	few	TRBD1	TRBV5-6	CASSEDRANTEAFF	TGTGCCAGCAGCGAGGACAGGGCGAACACTGAAGCTTTCTTT
TRBJ2-7	few	NA	TRBV20-1	CSASPDIINYEQYF	TGCAGTGCTAGCCCGGACATTATAAACTACGAGCAGTACTTC
TRBJ2-5	NA	TRBD1	TRBV12-3/TRBV12-4	CASSGGQGYQETQYF	TGTGCCAGCAGCGGAGGACAGGGTTATCAAGAGACCCAGTACTTC
TRBJ2-3	many	NA	TRBV6-2/TRBV6-3	CASSYGGAGPSTDTQYF	TGTGCCAGCAGTTACGGGGGCGCGGGACCTAGCACAGATACGCAGTATTTT
TRBJ2-1	NA	NA	TRBV5-1	CARSPREWDEQFF	TGCGCCAGAAGTCCTCGGGAGTGGGATGAGCAGTTCTTC
TRBJ2-5	NA	NA	TRBV7-2	CASSLTGSYGNGETQYF	TGTGCCAGCAGCTTAACCGGGAGCTATGGGAACGGAGAGACCCAGTACTTC
TRBJ2-7	NA	TRBD2	TRBV6-5	CASSYSVGTSGKWREQYF	TGTGCCAGCAGTTACTCGGTCGGGACTAGCGGGAAATGGCGCGAGCAGTACTTC
TRBJ2-5	few	TRBD1	TRBV6-1	CASTGTGGQETQYF	TGTGCCAGCACCGGGACAGGGGGCCAAGAGACCCAGTACTTC
TRBJ2-5	NA	NA	TRBV20-1	CSATWARGTQYF	TGCAGTGCCACCTGGGCGAGGGGGACCCAGTACTTC
TRBJ2-3	NA	NA	TRBV5-6	CASSLVSRGWADTQYF	TGTGCCAGCAGCTTGGTCAGTAGAGGTTGGGCAGATACGCAGTATTTT
TRBJ2-7	NA	TRBD2	TRBV28	CASSPGRWRESPSYEQYF	TGTGCCAGCAGCCCCGGTAGATGGCGGGAGAGTCCCTCCTACGAGCAGTACTTC
TRBJ2-7	few	TRBD1	TRBV7-2	CASSLSGGTPYEQYF	TGTGCCAGCAGCTTATCAGGGGGCACCCCCTACGAGCAGTACTTC
TRBJ2-1	NA	TRBD2	TRBV11-2	CASSLVEREVYEQFF	TGTGCCAGCAGTTTAGTGGAGCGGGAGGTCTATGAGCAGTTCTTC
TRBJ2-5	NA	TRBD1	TRBV25-1	CASSEWARGPGETQYF	TGTGCCAGCAGTGAATGGGCCAGGGGGCCTGGAGAGACCCAGTACTTC
TRBJ2-5	few	NA	TRBV6-2/TRBV6-3	CASTRGVIETQYF	TGTGCCAGCACCCGTGGGGTGATCGAGACCCAGTACTTC
TRBJ2-3	NA	NA	TRBV12-3/TRBV12-4	CASSNRDITDTQYF	TGTGCCAGCAGCAACAGGGACATCACAGATACGCAGTATTTT
TRBJ2-1	NA	TRBD2	TRBV7-2	CASSLVLGRGDNEQFF	TGTGCCAGCAGCTTAGTGCTAGGGAGGGGAGACAATGAGCAGTTCTTC
TRBJ2-7	few	NA	TRBV12-3/TRBV12-4	CASRYQGSDEQYF	TGTGCCAGCAGATATCAGGGATCGGACGAGCAGTACTTC
TRBJ1-5	NA	NA	TRBV6-2/TRBV6-3	CATRAPGELPF	TGTGCCACCCGAGCGCCGGGAGAGCTCCCTTTT
TRBJ1-5	few	NA	TRBV12-3/TRBV12-4	CASSRDVFGGSNQPQHF	TGTGCCAGCAGTAGGGACGTCTTTGGGGGCTCCAATCAGCCCCAGCATTTT
TRBJ1-2	NA	NA	TRBV20-1	CSARSRGRGDYGYTF	TGCAGTGCTCGCTCAAGAGGTCGAGGGGACTATGGCTACACCTTC
TRBJ2-2	many	TRBD1	TRBV5-1	CASSWTGSNTGELFF	TGCGCCAGCAGCTGGACAGGGTCGAACACCGGGGAGCTGTTTTTT
TRBJ1-3	NA	NA	TRBV5-1	CASSSGTEILGNTIYF	TGCGCCAGCAGCTCGGGGACGGAGATCCTAGGAAACACCATATATTTT
TRBJ1-2	NA	NA	TRBV12-2	CASRLGPGTGFYGYTF	TGTGCAAGTCGCTTAGGCCCCGGGACAGGCTTCTATGGCTACACCTTC
TRBJ2-1	few	TRBD2	TRBV6-5	CASSYSLAGGHNEQFF	TGTGCCAGCAGTTACTCTTTAGCGGGAGGGCACAATGAGCAGTTCTTC
TRBJ2-7	few	TRBD2	TRBV10-3	CAISVGGGADEQYF	TGTGCCATCAGTGTCGGCGGGGGGGCTGATGAGCAGTACTTC
TRBJ2-7	NA	NA	TRBV29-1	CSVEGGKDNYEQYF	TGCAGCGTTGAAGGGGGCAAAGATAACTACGAGCAGTACTTC
TRBJ2-3	NA	TRBD2	TRBV7-8	CASSLAGGPTDKQYF	TGTGCCAGCAGCTTAGCGGGAGGGCCGACAGATAAGCAGTATTTT
TRBJ2-7	many	NA	TRBV4-2	CASSQEWPPGDYEQYF	TGTGCCAGCAGCCAAGAGTGGCCCCCCGGGGACTACGAGCAGTACTTC
TRBJ2-1	few	TRBD2	TRBV5-6	CASSPHLVAGAGDEQFF	TGTGCCAGCAGCCCTCACCTGGTAGCGGGGGCAGGTGATGAGCAGTTCTTC
TRBJ2-7	NA	NA	TRBV30	CAWSVPGHHEQYF	TGTGCCTGGAGTGTACCGGGACACCACGAGCAGTACTTC
TRBJ2-2	NA	TRBD2	TRBV12-3/TRBV12-4	CASRWTSGISGELFF	TGTGCCAGCAGATGGACTAGCGGGATATCCGGGGAGCTGTTTTTT
TRBJ1-6	few	NA	TRBV18	CASSPKTGLNSPLHF	TGTGCCAGCTCACCTAAGACAGGTTTGAATTCACCCCTCCACTTT
TRBJ1-5	NA	TRBD1	TRBV12-3/TRBV12-4	CASSLARTGDQPQHF	TGTGCCAGCAGTTTAGCGCGTACAGGGGATCAGCCCCAGCATTTT
TRBJ1-1	few	NA	TRBV20-1	CSARSGLPMNTEAFF	TGCAGTGCTAGGTCCGGGTTACCTATGAACACTGAAGCTTTCTTT
TRBJ2-5	few	NA	TRBV2	CASSEGAKGVETQYF	TGTGCCAGCAGTGAAGGTGCTAAAGGTGTAGAGACCCAGTACTTC
TRBJ2-7	NA	NA	TRBV7-9	CASRPGVRETYEQYF	TGTGCCAGCAGACCCGGGGTCAGAGAAACCTACGAGCAGTACTTC
TRBJ2-2	NA	NA	TRBV7-9	CASSHAGGFGELFF	TGTGCCAGCAGCCATGCTGGTGGGTTCGGGGAGCTGTTTTTT
TRBJ2-5	NA	TRBD2	TRBV2	CASRETSGGVFKETQYF	TGTGCCAGCAGGGAGACTAGCGGGGGGGTTTTCAAAGAGACCCAGTACTTC
TRBJ1-6	few	NA	TRBV2	CASSKDSNSPLHF	TGTGCCAGCAGTAAAGACAGTAATTCACCCCTCCACTTT
TRBJ2-7	NA	NA	TRBV20-1	CSARSPQTYEQYF	TGCAGTGCTAGGAGTCCACAAACCTACGAGCAGTACTTC
TRBJ1-2	few	NA	TRBV14	CASSHPAGVYGYTF	TGTGCCAGCAGCCACCCCGCCGGGGTGTATGGCTACACCTTC
TRBJ2-5	NA	NA	TRBV2	CASSVGPPRAQYF	TGTGCCAGCAGTGTCGGTCCTCCTAGGGCCCAGTACTTC
TRBJ2-3	NA	NA	TRBV12-3/TRBV12-4	CASSLGGGPADTQYF	TGTGCCAGCAGTTTGGGGGGGGGGCCCGCAGATACGCAGTATTTT
TRBJ2-1	NA	NA	TRBV5-5	CASRLPGGPTDEQFF	TGTGCCAGCAGACTTCCGGGGGGCCCTACCGATGAGCAGTTCTTC
TRBJ2-7	few	TRBD2	TRBV4-1	CASSRTSGNTEQYF	TGCGCCAGCAGCCGGACTAGCGGGAATACTGAGCAGTACTTC
TRBJ1-2	few	NA	TRBV6-5	CASSYNRANYGYTF	TGTGCCAGCAGTTACAACAGAGCGAACTATGGCTACACCTTC
TRBJ1-2	NA	NA	TRBV5-1	CASSPEDLYGYTF	TGCGCCAGCAGCCCGGAGGATTTATATGGCTACACCTTC